This TCR beta chain was observed in a study of blood T cell repertoires in COVID-19. As for the study in general: Spain, Italy and the United States supplied samples that represented acute and convalescent COVID-19.

CDR3 size: 15 residues. V lost 1 base, J lost 6 bases, and 5 bases stayed unmatched. Germline V lookup: CDR1 SGHRS, CDR2 YFSETQ. The protocol was immunoSEQ multiplex PCR, while the TCRdb copy is restricted to in-frame clones and leaves out a portion. The data show 55,000 to 75,000 clones, around 90% seen once. The rearrangement links TRBV5-1 to TRBJ2-3, with 10 bases that match TRBD2. The origin of this receptor is a human donor with active COVID-19. The donor label of this sample is uncertain. Sequenced material: peripheral blood. CDR3 sequence reads: CASSLISGGADTQYF. CDR3 DNA: TGCGCCAGCAGCTTGATCAGCGGGGGGGCTGATACGCAGTATTTT.